Following are 27 T cell receptor beta chains from one sample sequenced in a study of shared clonotypes between healthy human individuals. Assay: immunoSEQ multiplex PCR; the TCRdb copy retains only in-frame clones and omits some. The sample has about 560,000 clones; just over 75% are singletons. The sequenced material came from PBMCs. Every receptor here comes from a woman aged 35 to 49 in good health. Some clones in this sample may be carry-over from other donors' samples.

The chain links TRBV2 to TRBJ2-7, with no clear D. Germline V gives CDR1 SNHLY, CDR2 FYNNEI. The CDR3 runs to 16 residues. The V gene lost 1 base and the J gene lost 3 bases, with 16 bases spanning the gap. In nucleotides, the CDR3 is TGTGCCAGCAGTGAAGATATGATTCGAGCCCACTACGAGCAGTACTTC. This gives the protein CASSEDMIRAHYEQYF.

A note on this clone: This is likely a read error, given that the CDR3 carries no conserved phenylalanine or tryptophan at its end. The DNA of the CDR3 is TGTGCCAGTAGTATCGAATCAGGGATCTACGAGCAGTACCTC. Its protein product is CASSIESGIYEQYL. The chain links TRBV19 to TRBJ2-7; possible D gene TRBD1, 5 bases. Germline V lookup: CDR1 LNHDA, CDR2 SQIVND (reference sequence). The CDR3 contains 14 residues. Trimming removed 3 bases from V and 3 bases from J, with 12 bases in between.

The J gene is TRBJ1-1, the V gene TRBV7-2; no definite D call. Looked up from germline, CDR1 is SGHTA and CDR2 is FQGNSA. V lost 2 bases, J lost 2 bases, and 12 bases lay in between. The CDR3 extends over 15 amino acids. The CDR3 loop reads CASSLSLAGNTEAFF. CDR3 DNA sequence: TGTGCCAGCAGCTTATCCTTGGCAGGCAACACTGAAGCTTTCTTT.

The gene calls are TRBV6-1 and TRBJ2-5; maybe TRBD1 (5 bases). The J call may be faulty, since TRBJ2-7 better matches the DNA end. The CDR3 runs to 14 residues. CDR1 is MNHNS, CDR2 SASEGT, per germline. CDR3 sequence: CASSEGVRAYEQYF. CDR3 sequence (DNA): TGTGCCAGCAGTGAAGGCGTCAGGGCGTACGAGCAGTACTTC.

This clone was seen a single time. The chain uses TRBV9 and TRBJ1-4, with D perhaps matching TRBD1 (6 bases). With 7 bases removed from V and 8 bases from J, the gap between germline ends came to 18 bases. The CDR3 spans 14 residues. CDR1 is SGDLS, CDR2 YYNGEE, per germline. CDR3 sequence reads: CASPRRGANEKLFF. The CDR3 coding sequence is TGTGCCAGCCCCCGGAGGGGGGCAAACGAAAAACTGTTTTTT.

This clone came up a few times. The same CDR3 also results from other DNA sequences found in this sample. The genes are TRBV29-1 and TRBJ2-3; 12 bases are a match to TRBD2. Trimming cost V 6 bases and J 3 bases; bases outside gene matches: 4. The germline V gene has CDR1 SQVTM and CDR2 ANQGSEA. This CDR3 spans 14 amino acids. The CDR3 DNA follows: TGCAGCGTAGCCGGGACTAGCGGGACAGATACGCAGTATTTT. Its protein product is CSVAGTSGTDTQYF.

The CDR3 sequence: CASTIGGANVLTF. Written as DNA, the CDR3 is TGTGCCAGCACTATCGGGGGGGCCAACGTCCTGACTTTC. V usage is TRBV28 and J usage is TRBJ2-6, with D hard to call. Trimming shortened V by 7 bases and J by 4 bases, and 8 bases separated the two germline ends. The germline V gene has CDR1 MDHEN and CDR2 SYDVKM. This CDR3 is 13 amino acids long.

There are a few counts of this clone. The J gene is TRBJ1-5, the V gene TRBV28, with D possibly TRBD1 on 6 matching bases. Germline values: CDR1 MDHEN, CDR2 SYDVKM. This CDR3 region has 14 residues. The V gene lost 8 bases and the J gene lost 6 bases, with 17 bases spanning the gap. The CDR3 region is CASRRAGAVQPQHF. In nucleotides, the CDR3 is TGTGCCAGCCGAAGGGCAGGGGCCGTTCAGCCCCAGCATTTT. The full variable domain, with the rest looked up from reference TRBV28 and TRBJ1-5, is DVKVTQSSRYLVKRTGEKVFLECVQDMDHENMFWYRQDPGLGLRLIYFSYDVKMKEKGDIPEGYSVSREKKERFSLILESASTNQTSMYLCASRRAGAVQPQHFGDGTRLSIL.

This chain uses TRBV9 with TRBJ2-1; D gene unclear. The V end lost 3 bases, the J end lost 5 bases, and 6 bases lay between the germline ends. Germline CDR1 is SGDLS and CDR2 is YYNGEE. The CDR3 contains 12 residues. The CDR3 nucleotides read TGTGCCAGCAGCGCGTTTGACAATGAGCAGTTCTTC. Amino acid sequence: CASSAFDNEQFF.

Here the CDR3 DNA reads TGTGCCTGGAGTCTGGGACTAGCGGGCTACGAGCAGTACTTC. It specifies CAWSLGLAGYEQYF. The V call is TRBV30, the J call TRBJ2-7; 12 bases are shared with TRBD2. This CDR3 region has 14 residues. With 2 bases clipped from V and 3 bases from J, the junction kept 2 bases outside the gene matches. CDR1 is GTSNPN, CDR2 SVGIG, per germline (reference sequence).

V gene TRBV29-1 combines with J gene TRBJ2-7; maybe TRBD2 (7 bases). Germline lookup yields CDR1 SQVTM and CDR2 ANQGSEA. This CDR3 is built from 16 residues. The ends were cut back, 4 bases at V and 6 bases at J, with 25 bases in the middle. The CDR3 coding sequence is TGCAGCGTTGGGTCAGTCTGGGGGGGACAATCGGGCGAGCAGTACTTC. Residues: CSVGSVWGGQSGEQYF.

The gene calls are TRBV5-4 and TRBJ2-2; D unresolved. The CDR3 has 15 amino acids. The V gene's germline CDR1 is SGHNT and CDR2 YYREEE (reference sequence). V dropped 0 bases and J dropped 1 base, with 7 bases sitting between them. In DNA form, the CDR3 reads TGTGCCAGCAGCTTGGATCAGCGGAACACCGGGGAGCTGTTTTTT. Protein: CASSLDQRNTGELFF.

The V call is TRBV10-2, the J call TRBJ2-1; 9 bases line up with TRBD2. CDR3 length: 17 amino acids. Trimming removed 6 bases from V and 0 bases from J; junction bases left unmatched: 9. Germline lookup yields CDR1 WSHSY and CDR2 SAAADI. This CDR3 reads CASRRGGSGSSYNEQFF. In nucleotides, the CDR3 is TGCGCCAGCAGGAGGGGGGGTAGCGGGAGCTCCTACAATGAGCAGTTCTTC.

The V and J genes are TRBV18 and TRBJ1-4; D may be TRBD1 (5 bases). The germline CDR1 and CDR2 sequences are KGHSH and LQKENI. Trimming pared 2 bases from V and 15 bases from J, leaving 25 bases between. The CDR3 spans 16 residues. The CDR3 is CASSPAGTQGKEGLFF. The CDR3 coding sequence is TGTGCCAGCTCACCAGCCGGGACCCAGGGAAAGGAAGGTTTGTTTTTT.

This clone was counted once. This chain uses TRBV2 with TRBJ2-5, with D hard to call. V gave up 8 bases and J gave up 13 bases, with 11 bases separating them. There are 9 residues in the CDR3. Looked up from germline, CDR1 is SNHLY and CDR2 is FYNNEI. In DNA, the CDR3 is TGTGCCAGCGGGCAAAGTCTGTACTTC. It translates to CASGQSLYF.

The chain combines TRBV5-1 with TRBJ1-5, with 10 nucleotides matching TRBD1. Germline assignment: CDR1 SGHRS and CDR2 YFSETQ. Trimming cost V 5 bases and J 4 bases; bases outside gene matches: 9. This CDR3 is built from 16 residues. Here the CDR3 DNA reads TGCGCCAGCAGGGAAGGACAGGGGGGTTGGAATCAGCCCCAGCATTTT. Its translation is CASREGQGGWNQPQHF.

V gene TRBV19 combines with J gene TRBJ2-6; D gene unclear. The CDR3 sequence is 15 residues long. CDR1 is LNHDA and CDR2 is SQIVND in the germline V gene (reference sequence). Trimming took off 6 bases at V and 6 bases at J, with 15 bases between the two ends. DNA for the CDR3: TGTGCCAGTAGCCCGACGCCTTCTTCGGCCAACGTCCTGACTTTC. It is translated as CASSPTPSSANVLTF.

The rearrangement joins TRBV7-9 to TRBJ1-3; D is uncertain. The CDR3 covers 15 residues. V lost 2 bases, J lost 2 bases, and 10 bases lay in between. Germline assignment: CDR1 SEHNR and CDR2 FQNEAQ (reference sequence). CDR3 sequence: CASSLRTAAGNTIYF. CDR3 DNA: TGTGCCAGCAGCTTAAGGACCGCAGCTGGAAACACCATATATTTT.

This clone is a singleton in its sample. J is TRBJ1-2 and V is TRBV20-1; D uncertain. Germline V gene data show CDR1 as DFQATT and CDR2 as SNEGSKA (reference sequence). Trimming took 4 bases from V and 7 from J, leaving 7 bases between them. The CDR3 totals 10 residues. This CDR3 reads CSATGSGYTF. CDR3 DNA sequence: TGCAGTGCTACAGGATCTGGCTACACCTTC.

Points on this clone: Just one base apart from a much larger clone, this may be a read error. The chain links TRBV15 to TRBJ1-2; the match to TRBD1 covers 8 bases. CDR1 is LNHNV and CDR2 is YYDKDF in the germline V gene (reference sequence). The CDR3 is 13 residues long. Written as DNA, the CDR3 is TGTGCCACCAGCAGTAGGACAGGGACTGGCGACACCTTC. Protein: CATSSRTGTGDTF.

The V call is TRBV6-5, the J call TRBJ2-3; 8 bases are a match to TRBD2. Germline trimming cut 0 bases from V and 2 bases from J; bases unmatched to any gene: 4. CDR1 MNHEY and CDR2 SVGAGI come from the germline V gene. The CDR3 loop spans 16 amino acids. This CDR3 is CASSYSTSGLTDTQYF. The CDR3 DNA reads as TGTGCCAGCAGTTACTCAACTAGCGGACTCACAGATACGCAGTATTTT.

The genes are TRBV19 and TRBJ1-5; weak D call: TRBD1 (5 bases). Germline CDR1 is LNHDA and CDR2 is SQIVND (reference sequence). Trimming cost V 3 bases and J 11 bases, with 8 bases left between them. This CDR3 region has 11 residues. The CDR3 spells CASSISGAQHF. In DNA, the CDR3 is TGTGCCAGTAGTATTTCGGGGGCCCAGCATTTT.

The chain joins TRBV7-8 to TRBJ2-7; no clear D gene. CDR1 is SGHVS, CDR2 FQNEAQ, per germline. The V and J ends lost 4 bases and 1 base respectively, with 8 bases between them. The CDR3 has 13 residues. The CDR3: CASSSQVSYEQYF. The DNA of the CDR3 is TGTGCCAGCAGCTCGCAGGTTTCCTACGAGCAGTACTTC.

This chain uses TRBV29-1 with TRBJ1-2; the D is unclear. Germline-derived CDR1 and CDR2 are SQVTM and ANQGSEA. V was cut by 2 bases and J by 2 bases, with 9 bases left in between. The CDR3 has 13 residues. CDR3 nucleotides: TGCAGCGTTGAATCGGGCGCCAACTATGGCTACACCTTC. Translating gives CSVESGANYGYTF.

As for this clone: Other DNA sequences in the sample encode the same CDR3. The chain links TRBV5-1 to TRBJ2-7, with D possibly matching TRBD2 (5 bases). V was trimmed by 0 bases and J by 3 bases, leaving 13 bases between them. Germline V gene lookup returns CDR1 SGHRS and CDR2 YFSETQ. This CDR3 contains 15 residues. The CDR3 loop is CASSLGPSGSYEQYF. The CDR3 DNA follows: TGCGCCAGCAGCTTGGGGCCTAGTGGGAGCTACGAGCAGTACTTC.

This clone was counted a few times. Other DNA sequences within the sample encode an identical CDR3. The chain carries TRBV30 and TRBJ1-5; unclear D gene. The CDR3 extends over 13 amino acids. The V and J ends lost 8 bases and 11 bases respectively, with 22 bases between them. Germline CDR1 and CDR2: GTSNPN and SVGIG (reference sequence). DNA for the CDR3: TGTGCCATAAGAAGGCCGGGGAGTAAGACCCAGCATTTT. It specifies CAIRRPGSKTQHF.

V gene TRBV28 combines with J gene TRBJ2-7; D remains unclear. The CDR3 is 13 amino acids. Trimming took off 8 bases at V and 4 bases at J, with 15 bases between the two ends. Germline V gene sequence: CDR1 MDHEN, CDR2 SYDVKM. The CDR3 bases are TGTGCCAGCCTAAGACGGCAGCCATACGAGCAGTACTTC. It is translated as CASLRRQPYEQYF.